The rows below give T cell receptor beta chains drawn from one sample of a study of shared clonotypes between healthy human individuals. Some clones are missing from TCRdb's copy, which holds only in-frame ones; the method was immunoSEQ multiplex PCR. The table includes over 1.4 million clones, 96% detected once. Material: naive CD4+ T cells sorted from blood. The receptor set was obtained from a man aged 25 to 40 in good health. Each CDR3 is given with its conserved first and last residue. Fields, in order: J gene, D gene, clone size, V gene, CDR3 protein, CDR3 DNA. D genes are given only for firm matches. A clone size is listed for some rows: how often the clone was seen (once, few, many), or a class if it is expanded.

TRBJ1-5 TRBD1 NA TRBV4-1 CASSQQGQGAQPQHF TGCGCCAGCAGCCAACAGGGACAGGGGGCCCAGCCCCAGCATTTT
TRBJ2-7 NA NA TRBV27 CASSLDGTDPYEQYF TGTGCCAGCAGTTTAGATGGGACGGACCCCTACGAGCAGTACTTC
TRBJ1-2 TRBD1 NA TRBV7-2 CASSFGTANYGYTF TGTGCCAGCAGCTTCGGGACAGCAAACTATGGCTACACCTTC
TRBJ2-3 NA NA TRBV7-9 CASSFGSRGGSTQYF TGTGCCAGCAGCTTTGGTTCCAGGGGCGGGAGTACGCAGTATTTT
TRBJ2-7 TRBD1 NA TRBV9 CASSVGGTGYEQYF TGTGCCAGCAGCGTAGGGGGGACAGGCTACGAGCAGTACTTC
TRBJ2-1 TRBD2 NA TRBV18 CASSLLAGGDEQFF TGTGCCAGCTCACTACTAGCGGGAGGCGATGAGCAGTTCTTC
TRBJ1-5 NA NA TRBV28 CASSLGLAQHF TGTGCCAGCAGTCTGGGCCTGGCCCAGCATTTT
TRBJ1-5 TRBD1 NA TRBV28 CASSIQQGADQPQHF TGTGCCAGCAGTATACAACAGGGGGCGGATCAGCCCCAGCATTTT
TRBJ2-1 NA once TRBV6-5 CASSSGLMEQFF TGTGCCAGCAGTTCTGGTTTGATGGAGCAGTTCTTC
TRBJ1-5 NA once TRBV2 CASRGVGQGQPQHF TGTGCCAGCAGGGGGGTAGGGCAGGGACAGCCCCAGCATTTT
TRBJ1-5 NA once TRBV28 CASKQDNSNQPQHF TGTGCCAGCAAACAGGACAATAGCAATCAGCCCCAGCATTTT
TRBJ2-1 NA NA TRBV11-2 CASSLVGLAADNEQFF TGTGCCAGCAGCTTAGTTGGGTTAGCGGCTGACAATGAGCAGTTCTTC
TRBJ2-1 NA NA TRBV10-3 CAISEGQGHNEQFF TGTGCCATCAGTGAAGGGCAGGGCCACAATGAGCAGTTCTTC
TRBJ2-1 NA once TRBV6-5 CATFSSYNEQFF TGTGCCACCTTTAGCTCCTACAATGAGCAGTTCTTC
TRBJ1-1 NA NA TRBV7-2 CASSLVGVREDTEAFF TGTGCCAGCAGCTTAGTCGGGGTCAGGGAGGACACTGAAGCTTTCTTT
TRBJ1-1 NA NA TRBV28 CASSLALRMNTEAFF TGTGCCAGCAGTTTGGCATTGAGGATGAACACTGAAGCTTTCTTT
TRBJ2-1 TRBD2 NA TRBV18 CASSPPPGGLNEQFF TGTGCCAGCTCACCACCTCCGGGAGGGTTAAATGAGCAGTTCTTC
TRBJ2-3 NA NA TRBV19 CASSIVPASSTDTQYF TGTGCCAGTAGTATAGTACCAGCGTCCAGCACAGATACGCAGTATTTT
TRBJ1-5 TRBD1 NA TRBV14 CASSQEVVRGQGNQPQHF TGTGCCAGCAGCCAAGAAGTGGTGAGGGGACAGGGCAATCAGCCCCAGCATTTT